The 16 T cell receptor beta chains reported below all come from one sample, sequenced in a study of tumor-infiltrating lymphocytes in primary liver carcinoma. The researchers produced TCR beta cDNA from 500 to 550 ng total RNA with a constant-region primer. Amplification in three nested multiplex PCR rounds with slightly modified ARM-PCR gave rise to TCR beta libraries. For 10 cycles apiece, the opening two PCR rounds ran with TRBV1-TRBV30 forward primers and a C-beta reverse primer. TCRdb recomputed calls from the multiplex PCR reads with MiXCR, one row per CDR3 protein. The sample includes 95,000 to 150,000 distinct CDR3 sequences, approximately 71% of them seen just once. The tissue used was unsorted bulk material of about 20-33 mg. RNA and DNA were co-extracted from it with the AllPrep DNA/RNA mini kit. The sample taken for sequencing was tumor-adjacent normal liver tissue. Receptor source: a woman in her fifties or sixties with primary liver carcinoma and hepatitis B virus infection.

The rearrangement joins TRBV12-3 or TRBV12-4 to TRBJ1-2; TRBD1 might be the D (5 bases). V dropped 4 bases and J dropped 6 bases, with 15 bases sitting between them. The CDR3 is made up of 14 amino acids. This CDR3 is CASSSLAGFHGYTF. The CDR3 DNA is TGTGCCAGCAGTTCGCTGGCAGGGTTCCATGGCTACACCTTC.

The sample holds many counts of this clonotype. This sequence joins TRBV14 and TRBJ2-2; 7 bases are a match to TRBD2. The V and J ends lost 6 bases and 1 base, in that order; junction bases with no gene match: 2. Germline-derived CDR1 and CDR2 are SGHDN and FVKESK. This CDR3 spans 14 amino acids. CDR3 in amino acids: CASRERENTGELFF. The CDR3 bases are TGTGCCAGCAGGGAGCGGGAGAACACCGGGGAGCTGTTTTTT. Variable domain in full (rest from reference TRBV14 and TRBJ2-2): EAGVTQFPSHSVIEKGQTVTLRCDPISGHDNLYWYRRVMGKEIKFLLHFVKESKQDESGMPNNRFLAERTGGTYSTLKVQPAELEDSGVYFCASRERENTGELFFGEGSRLTVL.

This clonotype has at least ten counts. The chain employs TRBV7-9 and TRBJ1-1, with 9 bases that match TRBD1. The CDR3 runs 16 residues. J gave up 1 base and V 5 bases, and 8 bases lay outside the gene matches. Per germline, CDR1 SEHNR and CDR2 FQNEAQ (reference sequence). In DNA form, the CDR3 reads TGTGCCAGCAGCGTTACCAAACAGGGGGCGAACACTGAAGCTTTCTTT. It specifies CASSVTKQGANTEAFF.

This clonotype showed up many times. The genes are TRBV6-2 or TRBV6-3 and TRBJ2-3, with 8 nucleotides matching TRBD2. The V gene's germline CDR1 is MNHEY and CDR2 SVGEGT. This CDR3 has 16 residues. The V and J ends lost 2 bases and 3 bases, in that order; junction bases with no gene match: 7. The CDR3 coding sequence is TGTGCCAGCAGTTACGGGGCGGGAGGCATGACAGATACGCAGTATTTT. Protein: CASSYGAGGMTDTQYF.

Worth noting for this clonotype: A read error may account for a junction end that differs from germline. The gene calls are TRBV5-4 and TRBJ2-7, with D perhaps matching TRBD1 (5 bases). Germline lookup yields CDR1 SGHNT and CDR2 YYREEE (reference sequence). The CDR3 is made up of 15 amino acids. CDR3 in DNA: TGTGCCGGCAGCTTGGGGCAGGGTTTAGGCTACGAGCGGTACTTC. It codes for CAGSLGQGLGYERYF.

As for this clonotype: This CDR3 fails to terminate in the conserved phenylalanine or tryptophan, so it likely reflects a read error. V is TRBV5-1 and J is TRBJ2-7; the D gene could be TRBD1 or TRBD2 (5 bases each). CDR3 length: 15 residues. CDR1 and CDR2 from the germline V gene are SGHRS and YFSETQ. Here the CDR3 reads CAGSAWDLGPPEQYI. In DNA form, the CDR3 reads TGCGCCGGCAGCGCCTGGGACCTTGGGCCTCCCGAGCAGTACATC.

A word on this clonotype: A much larger clonotype is one base distant, so this may be a read error. The CDR3: CASSSGKYEQYF. The CDR3 bases are TGTGCCAGCAGTTCCGGGAAGTACGAGCAGTACTTC. The J gene is TRBJ2-7, the V gene TRBV28; D possibly corresponds to TRBD2 (5 bases). Looked up from germline, CDR1 is MDHEN and CDR2 is SYDVKM. Deletions cut 4 bases from V and 4 bases from J, with 8 bases between. The CDR3 sequence is 12 residues long.

This clonotype was seen only a few times. One end of the junction fails to match germline, which may point to a read error. The chain combines TRBV7-3 with TRBJ2-6, with D perhaps matching TRBD1 (5 bases). CDR1 and CDR2 from the germline V gene are SGHTA and FQGTGA. The CDR3 runs 17 residues. The CDR3 reads CASSLTGRASGANVLTF. CDR3 nucleotide sequence: TGTGCTAGCAGCTTGACTGGCAGGGCTAGTGGGGCCAACGTCCTGACTTTC. The complete variable domain, with remaining parts taken from reference TRBV7-3 and TRBJ2-6, reads GAGVSQTPSNKVTEKGKYVELRCDPISGHTALYWYRQSLGQGPEFLIYFQGTGAADDSGLPNDRFFAVRPEGSVSTLKIQRTERGDSAVYLCASSLTGRASGANVLTFGAGSRLTVL.

In the case of this clonotype: The junction and the germline gene differ at one end; a read error may be behind it. V is TRBV11-2 and J is TRBJ2-1, with 11 bases identical to TRBD2. Germline V lookup: CDR1 SGHAT, CDR2 FQNNGV. CDR3 size: 15 residues. The CDR3: CTSSLGTSGYNEEFF. The CDR3 nucleotides are TGTACCAGCAGCTTAGGGACTAGCGGTTACAATGAGGAGTTCTTT.

A note on this clonotype: This CDR3 fails to terminate in the conserved phenylalanine or tryptophan, so it likely reflects a read error. The chain carries TRBV6-2 or TRBV6-3 and TRBJ1-5; D may be TRBD1 (5 bases). The CDR3 spans 15 residues. Looked up from germline, CDR1 is MNHEY and CDR2 is SVGEGT. CDR3 in amino acids: CASSYRTGHNEPQHS. In DNA form, the CDR3 reads TGTGCCAGCAGTTACAGGACGGGGCACAATGAGCCCCAGCATTCT.

Remarks on this clonotype: A much larger clone differs from this one at a single base, so this may be a read error. The V and J genes are TRBV5-1 and TRBJ2-7; 7 bases fit TRBD1. This CDR3 has 15 amino acids. The germline CDR1 and CDR2 sequences are SGHRS and YFSETQ. The CDR3 here is CASSLYEGGSYEQCF. In DNA, the CDR3 is TGCGCCAGCAGCTTGTATGAAGGGGGCTCCTACGAGCAGTGCTTC.

As regards this clonotype: At one end, the junction sequence differs from germline, possibly due to a read error. This sequence joins TRBV6-5 and TRBJ1-1; tentative D call: TRBD1 (5 bases). The CDR3 has 15 residues. CDR1 and CDR2 (germline): MNHEY, SVGAGI. CDR3 DNA: TGTGCCAGCAGTACTCAGGGACGGCATAACAGTGAAGCTTTCTTT. Its protein product is CASSTQGRHNSEAFF.

This clonotype has just a few counts. A much larger clonotype is one base distant, so this may be a read error. The chain has TRBV6-5 and TRBJ1-2, with D uncertain. CDR3 length equals 13 residues. The germline gives CDR1 MNHEY, CDR2 SVGAGI. Trimming removed 3 bases from V and 5 bases from J, with 10 bases in between. The CDR3: CASSYTRVYGYTF. CDR3 nucleotides: TGTGCCAGCAGTTATACAAGGGTTTATGGCTACACCTTC.

This clonotype came up many times. The genes are TRBV10-3 and TRBJ2-5; TRBD1 or TRBD2 may be the D gene (5 bases each). There are 13 residues in the CDR3. The germline V gene has CDR1 ENHRY and CDR2 SYGVKD. Deletions cut 7 bases from V and 5 bases from J, with 14 bases between. CDR3 coding DNA: TGTGCCATCACCCCCGGGGCTAGGGAGACCCAGTACTTC. Its protein is CAITPGARETQYF.

On this clonotype: One end of the junction is discordant with germline, which a read error may explain. This chain connects TRBV4-1 to TRBJ1-5; D is ambiguous. Germline V gene lookup returns CDR1 MGHRA and CDR2 YSYEKL. The CDR3 spans 13 residues. The chain's CDR3 is CASSLERYQLQHF. In DNA, the CDR3 is TGCGCCAGCAGCCTCGAGAGATATCAGCTCCAGCATTTT.

A note on this clonotype: The germline gene is not matched at one end of the junction; a read error may be the cause. The gene calls are TRBV29-1 and TRBJ2-7; TRBD2 is a possible D gene (6 bases). This CDR3 contains 14 residues. Germline V gene sequence: CDR1 SQVTM, CDR2 ANQGSEA. The CDR3 nucleotides are TGCAGCGTTCGAGGGACTGGCCGCTTCTACGAGCACTACTTC. Translating gives CSVRGTGRFYEHYF.